This TCR beta chain was identified during a study of cytomegalovirus exposure and HLA in healthy donors. Of note for this clone: Antigen unknown.

With 60 Vbeta and 13 Jbeta primers, the PCR was carried out. TCRdb's copy holds only in-frame clones and misses some; the assay was immunoSEQ multiplex PCR. The sample carries under 150,000 clones, 70% to 80% recorded once. Whole-study results and caveats: For most TCR beta V segments, an earlier analysis put the productive rate at about 87% or about 30% of the time.

Trimming removed 2 bases at V and 6 bases at J, with 11 bases between. This CDR3 has 14 residues. Germline V gene lookup returns CDR1 SGHVS and CDR2 FQNEAQ. Input material: PBMCs. The receptor was derived from a woman aged 40 to 49 in good health and CMV-seropositive. This chain links TRBV7-8 with TRBJ1-3; D unresolved. This chain's CDR3 is CASSLNRGQNTIYF. The CDR3 DNA reads as TGTGCCAGCAGCTTAAACAGAGGGCAAAACACCATATATTTT.